These T cell receptor beta chains were read from a single sample in a study of blood T cell repertoires in COVID-19. Profiled with immunoSEQ multiplex PCR; TCRdb holds only in-frame clones, not every one. The table has 150,000 to 200,000 clones, 77% seen once; the top ten hold around 2.8%. Sequencing used peripheral blood. The source is a man aged 70 or older with acute or convalescent COVID-19. CDR3s include the opening cysteine and the closing phenylalanine or tryptophan. D genes are given only for firm matches. Not all rows give a size; the values are once, few, many and, for expanded clones, a class.

CDR3nt,CDR3aa,v_gene,d_gene,j_gene,abundance
TGTGCCAGCAGTTACGCGAATACAGGGTTGTCTTCCGAGCAGTACTTC,CASSYANTGLSSEQYF,TRBV6-2/TRBV6-3,NA,TRBJ2-7,once
TGTGCCAGCAGCCAAGTCGGGACAGGGGACTATGGCTACACCTTC,CASSQVGTGDYGYTF,TRBV4-2,TRBD1,TRBJ1-2,NA
TGTGCCAGCAGCCAAACAGGTGCAACTAATGAAAAACTGTTTTTT,CASSQTGATNEKLFF,TRBV3-1/TRBV3-2,NA,TRBJ1-4,NA
TGTGCCAGCAGCGTAGGACAGACCCTCCAAGAGACCCAGTACTTC,CASSVGQTLQETQYF,TRBV9,NA,TRBJ2-5,NA
TGTGCCAGCAGCCAAGATCTGTCACTACGTACCTACGAGCAGTACTTC,CASSQDLSLRTYEQYF,TRBV4-2,NA,TRBJ2-7,NA
TGTGCCACCCCGGGACAGATCACAAATTCACCCCTCCACTTT,CATPGQITNSPLHF,TRBV6-5,TRBD1,TRBJ1-6,NA
TGTGCCAGTAGTATAGAAGGTCAGGGGGCTTATTCTAGCAATCAGCCCCAGCATTTT,CASSIEGQGAYSSNQPQHF,TRBV19,TRBD1,TRBJ1-5,NA
TGTGCCAGCAGTTCCTGGGACAGGGAAGGGTACAATGAGCAGTTCTTC,CASSSWDREGYNEQFF,TRBV28,TRBD1,TRBJ2-1,NA
TGCAGTGCCAGCGGCACAGATACGCAGTATTTT,CSASGTDTQYF,TRBV20-1,NA,TRBJ2-3,NA
TGTGCCAGCAGTGTTTGGGGGGGCGGATACAATGAGCAGTTCTTC,CASSVWGGGYNEQFF,TRBV6-4,NA,TRBJ2-1,NA
TGTGCCAGCAGCTTGGGGGGGGACAGGGCGGATCAGCCCCAGCATTTT,CASSLGGDRADQPQHF,TRBV5-4,TRBD1,TRBJ1-5,NA
TGCGCCAGCAGCTTGGGGGGTGTAGGCAGGGGTATGAACACTGAAGCTTTCTTT,CASSLGGVGRGMNTEAFF,TRBV5-1,NA,TRBJ1-1,NA
TGTGCCAGCAGTCAGGGACAGTCCTTGTTTTTT,CASSQGQSLFF,TRBV6-4,TRBD1,TRBJ1-4,NA
TGTGCCAGCAGCTGGGACAGGACCTACGAGCAGTACTTC,CASSWDRTYEQYF,TRBV11-2,TRBD1,TRBJ2-7,NA
TGTGCCACCAGCAGGGACAGGGATTCCAATGAGCAGTTCTTC,CATSRDRDSNEQFF,TRBV15,TRBD1,TRBJ2-1,many
TGTGCCAGTAGTCTTCGGACTAGCGGGGTCACCGGGGAGCTGTTTTTT,CASSLRTSGVTGELFF,TRBV19,TRBD2,TRBJ2-2,NA
TGCGCCAGCACCCTAGGGACAGCGAACACCGGGGAGCTGTTTTTT,CASTLGTANTGELFF,TRBV5-1,TRBD1,TRBJ2-2,NA
TGTGCCAGCAGCCTAGGACAGGCCTCGGGGACCCAGTACTTC,CASSLGQASGTQYF,TRBV7-3,TRBD1,TRBJ2-5,NA
TGCGCCAGCAGCTTGGAGTTCGGGAGAGACACTGAAGCTTTCTTT,CASSLEFGRDTEAFF,TRBV5-1,NA,TRBJ1-1,few
TGTGCCAGCAGACGGACAGGATTGGTTGCGGCAACTAATGAAAAACTGTTTTTT,CASRRTGLVAATNEKLFF,TRBV27,TRBD1,TRBJ1-4,NA
TGTGCCAGTTCAGGGACAGCCGATCAGCCCCAGCATTTT,CASSGTADQPQHF,TRBV19,TRBD1,TRBJ1-5,few
TGTGCCAGCAGGCTCCGGACAGGGACTAATTCACCCCTCCACTTT,CASRLRTGTNSPLHF,TRBV27,TRBD1,TRBJ1-6,NA
TGTGCCAGCAGCCCTAACACCGGACGGACTAACAATCAGCCCCAGCATTTT,CASSPNTGRTNNQPQHF,TRBV6-2/TRBV6-3,NA,TRBJ1-5,NA
TGTGCCAGCAGTCCCAGGGGGAACACCTATAATTCACCCCTCCACTTT,CASSPRGNTYNSPLHF,TRBV27,TRBD1,TRBJ1-6,NA
TGTGCCAGCAGCGACAGGGACAGTCTTGAAGCTTTCTTT,CASSDRDSLEAFF,TRBV5-4,TRBD1,TRBJ1-1,NA
TGTGCCAGCAACGGACAGGGAAACGAGCAGTACTTC,CASNGQGNEQYF,TRBV6-5,TRBD1,TRBJ2-7,NA
TGCGCCAGCAGCCAGGGACTCAACATCCCGAGCACAGATACGCAGTATTTT,CASSQGLNIPSTDTQYF,TRBV5-1,NA,TRBJ2-3,NA
TGTGCCAGCAGTTTACCAGGGGGTAGCAATCAGCCCCAGCATTTT,CASSLPGGSNQPQHF,TRBV28,TRBD1,TRBJ1-5,NA
TGTGCCTGGAGTGCGGGTGAAAAACTGTTTTTT,CAWSAGEKLFF,TRBV30,NA,TRBJ1-4,few
TGTGCCAGCAGCCACTACAGGGGGACCTACGAGCAGTACTTC,CASSHYRGTYEQYF,TRBV3-1/TRBV3-2,TRBD1,TRBJ2-7,NA
TGTGCTAGTGGTTTGGCAACAGGGGCAACTAATGAAAAACTGTTTTTT,CASGLATGATNEKLFF,TRBV12-5,TRBD1,TRBJ1-4,NA
TGTGCCAGCAGTTTCGCGGGGGGCTCCTATAATTCACCCCTCCACTTT,CASSFAGGSYNSPLHF,TRBV27,NA,TRBJ1-6,NA
TGTGCCAGCAGCCCAACGGGACAGGCCTACGAGCAGTACTTC,CASSPTGQAYEQYF,TRBV7-3,TRBD1,TRBJ2-7,NA
TGTGCCACCGCCCCCAGGGGGCTCTTCTACAATGAGCAGTTCTTC,CATAPRGLFYNEQFF,TRBV24-1,TRBD1,TRBJ2-1,NA
TGTGCCACCAGTGATTTCGGCGGGGATTCCTACAATGAGCAGTTCTTC,CATSDFGGDSYNEQFF,TRBV24-1,NA,TRBJ2-1,NA
TGTGCCAGCAGCTTGCTACAGATGAACACTGAAGCTTTCTTT,CASSLLQMNTEAFF,TRBV5-6,NA,TRBJ1-1,NA
TGTGCCAGTAGTGCGACGGGGGACAGCAGGACTGAAGCTTTCTTT,CASSATGDSRTEAFF,TRBV19,TRBD1,TRBJ1-1,NA
TGTGCCATCAGTGAGCCCAGTCGCGCGGATCGGAATGAGCAGTTCTTC,CAISEPSRADRNEQFF,TRBV10-3,NA,TRBJ2-1,NA
TGTGCCAGCAGCCCAGGACAGGGCGGCCACTATGGCTACACCTTC,CASSPGQGGHYGYTF,TRBV7-9,TRBD1,TRBJ1-2,NA
TGTGCCAGCAGTGAAGGGGCTAGCGGGAGTCGCGAGCAGTACTTC,CASSEGASGSREQYF,TRBV6-1,TRBD2,TRBJ2-7,NA
TGCGCCAGCTCCACGGGAACCCGAGAGGGTGAGCAGTTCTTC,CASSTGTREGEQFF,TRBV10-1,NA,TRBJ2-1,few
TGTGCCAGCAGTGAAGAGTGGGCCCGCAACTATGGCTACACCTTC,CASSEEWARNYGYTF,TRBV6-1,NA,TRBJ1-2,once
TGTGCCAGCTCACCAGGGTCCGGGAATCAGCCCCAGCATTTT,CASSPGSGNQPQHF,TRBV18,NA,TRBJ1-5,NA
TGTGCCAGCAGACGGGACAAGAGGGATACGCAGTATTTT,CASRRDKRDTQYF,TRBV6-5,NA,TRBJ2-3,NA
TGCGCCAGCAGCCGACAGGGCTATCCGGATGGCTACACCTTC,CASSRQGYPDGYTF,TRBV5-1,TRBD1,TRBJ1-2,NA
TGTGCCAGCAGTGACCAGGGCTCTGGGGCCAACGTCCTGACTTTC,CASSDQGSGANVLTF,TRBV6-4,NA,TRBJ2-6,NA
TGTGCCATCAGTGTCGGCCTAGCGGTGAACACCGGGGAGCTGTTTTTT,CAISVGLAVNTGELFF,TRBV10-3,TRBD2,TRBJ2-2,many
TGCGCCAGCAGTGAGGTAGGGGGCTACGAGCAGTACTTC,CASSEVGGYEQYF,TRBV10-1,NA,TRBJ2-7,NA
TGTGCCAGCAGCTTGACAGGGAATCAGCCCCAGCATTTT,CASSLTGNQPQHF,TRBV11-2,TRBD1,TRBJ1-5,NA
TGTGCCAGCAGCTCAGGACTAGCGGGCTCCTACAATGAGCAGTTCTTC,CASSSGLAGSYNEQFF,TRBV5-8,TRBD2,TRBJ2-1,NA
TGCGCCAGCAGCCAAGATGCTAGCGGGACCGGGGAGCTGTTTTTT,CASSQDASGTGELFF,TRBV4-3,TRBD2,TRBJ2-2,NA
TGTGCCAGCTCACCAGGACAGGGGGTTTCCTATGGCTACACCTTC,CASSPGQGVSYGYTF,TRBV18,TRBD1,TRBJ1-2,NA
TGCAGCGTTTTGACAGGAATAACTGAAGCTTTCTTT,CSVLTGITEAFF,TRBV29-1,NA,TRBJ1-1,NA
TGTGCCAGCAGCTTATGGGCAGCGAACACCGGGGAGCTGTTTTTT,CASSLWAANTGELFF,TRBV7-8,NA,TRBJ2-2,NA
TGCGCCAGCAGCCAAGGTGTTAGCTCCTACAATGAGCAGTTCTTC,CASSQGVSSYNEQFF,TRBV4-3,NA,TRBJ2-1,NA
TGTGCCAGCAGTCTACTAGGACAGGGGAGGCGGACTGAAGCTTTCTTT,CASSLLGQGRRTEAFF,TRBV27,TRBD1,TRBJ1-1,NA
TGTGCCAGCAGCTTAGGTCAGGGGGAAAACTATGGCTACACCTTC,CASSLGQGENYGYTF,TRBV7-9,TRBD1,TRBJ1-2,NA
TGCGCCAGCAGCTTCGGACAGGGAGAGACCCAGTACTTC,CASSFGQGETQYF,TRBV5-1,TRBD1,TRBJ2-5,NA
TGTGCCAGCAGCCAAGAACACAGGGCTGGAAACACCATATATTTT,CASSQEHRAGNTIYF,TRBV16,NA,TRBJ1-3,NA